The 20 T cell receptor beta chains listed next were all sequenced from one sample in a study of cytomegalovirus exposure and HLA in healthy donors. Primers: 60 Vbeta forward and 13 Jbeta reverse. Repertoires were generated with immunoSEQ multiplex PCR, while TCRdb's copy carries only in-frame clones and drops some. The data hold about 110,000 clones, with 65% to 85% observed a single time. Sequencing used PBMCs. The source of these receptors is a man aged 25 to 40 in good health and CMV-seropositive.

In this sample, this clone turned up a few times. This sequence joins TRBV4-3 and TRBJ2-7, with D possibly TRBD1 on 6 matching bases. V dropped 1 base and J dropped 5 bases, with 21 bases sitting between them. CDR1 is LGHNA, CDR2 YSLEER, per germline. The CDR3 length is 17 residues. For the CDR3, the DNA is TGCGCCAGCAGCCAAGGCCGATCTGCACAGGGTTTCGACGAGCAGTACTTC. Amino acids: CASSQGRSAQGFDEQYF.

The chain recombines TRBV5-5 with TRBJ2-5, with D uncertain. The V end was cut by 7 bases, the J end by 1 base, with 14 bases between. Germline values: CDR1 SGHKS, CDR2 YYEKEE (reference sequence). CDR3 length equals 14 residues. In DNA, the CDR3 is TGTGCCAGCGCGATTCTATTCGCCCAAGAGACCCAGTACTTC. It encodes CASAILFAQETQYF.

The sample holds a few counts of this clone. The CDR3 coding sequence is TGTGCCAGCAGCCAAGATCTAAGCCAGACCGGGGGGACCCAGTACTTC. It is translated as CASSQDLSQTGGTQYF. The chain employs TRBV14 and TRBJ2-5; tentative D call: TRBD2 (6 bases). The CDR3 extends over 16 amino acids. Trimming pared 0 bases from V and 7 bases from J, leaving 18 bases between. CDR1 is SGHDN, CDR2 FVKESK, per germline.

CDR3 in DNA: TGTGCCACCAGCAGAGCGGGTAGCGACGAGACCCAGTACTTC. This translates into CATSRAGSDETQYF. The chain is built from TRBV15 and TRBJ2-5; D possibly corresponds to TRBD2 (5 bases). The CDR3 is made up of 14 amino acids. V lost 1 base and J lost 5, with 11 bases in between. CDR1 and CDR2 from the germline V gene are LNHNV and YYDKDF (reference sequence).

This clone was seen more than once but under ten times. The rearrangement joins TRBV6-5 to TRBJ2-3; 8 bases are shared with TRBD2. J was trimmed by 9 bases and V by 0 bases; bases with no gene match: 11. Germline V lookup: CDR1 MNHEY, CDR2 SVGAGI. The CDR3 runs 16 residues. This chain's CDR3 is CASSYSKGLGGPTQYF. CDR3 coding DNA: TGTGCCAGCAGTTACTCGAAGGGACTAGGAGGCCCGACGCAGTATTTT.

This chain joins TRBV7-9 and TRBJ2-5, with D possibly TRBD1 on 5 matching bases. CDR1 and CDR2 (germline): SEHNR, FQNEAQ (reference sequence). There are 15 residues in the CDR3. Trimming stripped 2 bases from V and 5 bases from J, with 15 bases between. CDR3 DNA: TGTGCCAGCAGCTTATTTTTGACAGCCCACGAGACCCAGTACTTC. It encodes CASSLFLTAHETQYF.

This clone was recorded a few times. The CDR3 DNA is TGTGCCAGCAGCTTAAGACAGGGTCGGGGCACTGAAGCTTTCTTT. Translated, it gives CASSLRQGRGTEAFF. This rearrangement joins TRBV11-3 to TRBJ1-1; the match to TRBD1 covers 7 bases. V shed 2 bases, J shed 4 bases, and the junction held 7 bases outside the gene matches. From germline, CDR1 is SGHNT and CDR2 YENEEA. The CDR3 length is 15 residues.

This clone was observed a few times. J is TRBJ2-1 and V is TRBV9, with TRBD2 matching over 15 bases. CDR1 and CDR2 (germline): SGDLS, YYNGEE. The V and J ends lost 2 bases and 7 bases, in that order; junction bases with no gene match: 4. The CDR3 has 16 amino acids. The CDR3 coding sequence is TGTGCCAGCAGCGTCACCGGGACTAGCGGGGGGAATGAGCAGTTCTTC. It codes for CASSVTGTSGGNEQFF.

The rearrangement links TRBV6-6 to TRBJ1-5; 7 bases agree with TRBD1. This CDR3 has 14 amino acids. The V gene end was trimmed by 5 bases and the J gene end by 2 bases; junction bases not matched to a gene: 3. Germline-derived CDR1 and CDR2 are MNHNY and SVGAGI (reference sequence). The CDR3 spells CASSGQGGNQPQHF. The CDR3 DNA reads TGTGCCAGCAGTGGGCAGGGGGGCAATCAGCCCCAGCATTTT.

The chain recombines TRBV18 with TRBJ1-1; 9 nucleotides agree with TRBD1. CDR1 is KGHSH and CDR2 is LQKENI in the germline V gene. The CDR3 has 17 amino acids. Trimming took 2 bases from V and 0 from J; bases not matched to a gene: 7. CDR3: CASSPRTGATMNTEAFF. The DNA of the CDR3 is TGTGCCAGCTCACCAAGGACAGGGGCCACGATGAACACTGAAGCTTTCTTT.

The J gene is TRBJ2-7, the V gene TRBV19, with D perhaps TRBD2 (5 bases). Looked up from germline, CDR1 is LNHDA and CDR2 is SQIVND (reference sequence). V gave up 6 bases and J gave up 2 bases, with 14 bases separating them. This CDR3 has 14 residues. CDR3 sequence reads: CASSLGLAAYEQYF. The CDR3, as DNA: TGTGCCAGTAGCCTCGGGCTAGCAGCCTACGAGCAGTACTTC.

The V call is TRBV7-9, the J call TRBJ2-5; possibly TRBD2 for D (7 bases). Germline CDR1 is SEHNR and CDR2 is FQNEAQ (reference sequence). Trimming pared 2 bases from V and 4 bases from J, leaving 17 bases between. The CDR3 runs to 16 residues. As DNA, the CDR3 is TGTGCCAGCAGCTTACAACCCCCAGGGGAGGGAGAGACCCAGTACTTC. Its protein product is CASSLQPPGEGETQYF.

The J gene is TRBJ2-1, the V gene TRBV7-3, with 8 nucleotides matching TRBD1. The CDR3 has 18 amino acids. Germline assignment: CDR1 SGHTA and CDR2 FQGTGA. The ends lost 5 bases at V and 1 base at J; junction bases unmatched: 13. The CDR3 sequence is CASSDKPRTGRSYNEQFF. In DNA form, the CDR3 reads TGTGCCAGCAGCGACAAACCTCGGACAGGGCGGTCCTACAATGAGCAGTTCTTC.

The chain has TRBV2 and TRBJ2-7; a weak D match, TRBD1 (7 bases). Germline lookup yields CDR1 SNHLY and CDR2 FYNNEI. Trimming took 8 bases from V and 4 from J, leaving 15 bases between them. The CDR3 length is 13 residues. CDR3 bases: TGTGCCAGCGAAGACAGGGAGGAATACGAGCAGTACTTC. Encoded protein: CASEDREEYEQYF.

The V gene is TRBV6-1, the J gene TRBJ1-2; no clear D. The CDR3 has 16 residues. CDR1 is MNHNS and CDR2 is SASEGT in the germline V gene. Trimming took off 1 base at V and 4 bases at J, with 16 bases between the two ends. CDR3 DNA: TGTGCCAGCAGTGAAGGTGGTGGAGTGGTCGGCTATGGCTACACCTTC. Amino acids: CASSEGGGVVGYGYTF.

V gene TRBV5-4 combines with J gene TRBJ2-7, with D possibly matching TRBD2 (6 bases). The CDR3 length is 13 residues. The V and J ends lost 2 bases and 6 bases respectively, with 12 bases between them. The germline V gene has CDR1 SGHNT and CDR2 YYREEE (reference sequence). Written as DNA, the CDR3 is TGTGCCAGCAGCTTCGGGACTTCAGGCGAGCAGTACTTC. Residues: CASSFGTSGEQYF.

The chain has TRBV7-8 and TRBJ2-3, with D possibly TRBD1 on 7 matching bases. The germline V and J ends were trimmed by 5 bases and 2 bases, with 11 bases remaining between them. Germline CDR1 SGHVS, CDR2 FQNEAQ. The CDR3 length is 14 residues. The CDR3 DNA is TGTGCCAGCAGCATCAGGGGGGCCACAGATACGCAGTATTTT. It translates to CASSIRGATDTQYF.

The genes are TRBV6-4 and TRBJ1-2, with TRBD1 matching 10 bases. Trimming removed 4 bases from V and 6 bases from J; junction bases left unmatched: 2. The CDR3 length is 13 residues. The germline CDR1 and CDR2 sequences are MRHNA and SNTAGT. The CDR3 sequence is CASSAGTGDGYTF. The CDR3 coding sequence is TGTGCCAGCAGTGCTGGGACAGGGGATGGCTACACCTTC.

The V and J genes are TRBV19 and TRBJ1-5; TRBD1 agrees at 10 bases. The CDR3 covers 15 residues. With V trimmed by 6 bases and J by 3 bases, 5 bases remained unmatched. Per germline, CDR1 LNHDA and CDR2 SQIVND (reference sequence). The CDR3 loop is CASRKDRGFNQPQHF. CDR3 bases: TGTGCCAGTAGGAAGGACAGGGGGTTCAATCAGCCCCAGCATTTT.

The table lists this clone with a count of one. This chain links TRBV9 with TRBJ2-7, with TRBD1 identical over 8 bases. Germline V gives CDR1 SGDLS, CDR2 YYNGEE. J lost 3 bases, V lost 2 bases, and 13 bases had no gene match. CDR3 length equals 17 residues. The CDR3 DNA follows: TGTGCCAGCAGCGTCGCCGTAAATATCGGACAGGGCTACGAGCAGTACTTC. Protein: CASSVAVNIGQGYEQYF.